The rows below give T cell receptor beta chains drawn from one sample of a study of T cell responses to AZD1222 COVID-19 vaccine. Assay used: immunoSEQ multiplex PCR; TCRdb lists only in-frame clones, some missing. The sample lists 40,000 or so clones, around four fifths seen once, with 15% to 20% in the top ten. The specimen comprised peripheral blood, sampled 28 days after the second AZD1222 dose. The receptors were gathered from an adult who received the AZD1222 COVID-19 vaccine. The CDR3 runs from the conserved cysteine through the conserved F or W. D genes are given only for firm matches. Clone size, where shown, is once, few, many, or a class for clones that have expanded.

v_call,clone_size,j_call,d_call,cdr3_nt,cdr3_aa
TRBV5-6,NA,TRBJ1-1,NA,TGTGCCAGCAGCCGGGACCGTCGTACTGAAGCTTTCTTT,CASSRDRRTEAFF
TRBV5-8,NA,TRBJ1-2,TRBD1,TGTGCCAGCAGCTCTTGGGGACAGGGGGCATCTGGTGGCTACACCTTC,CASSSWGQGASGGYTF
TRBV7-9,NA,TRBJ1-1,NA,TGTGCCAGCAGCTTCCGCCCAGGGGCAGGGACTGAAGCTTTCTTT,CASSFRPGAGTEAFF
TRBV6-5,NA,TRBJ2-1,NA,TGTGCCAGCAAGGAAGGGGCTTCCTCCTACAATGAGCAGTTCTTC,CASKEGASSYNEQFF
TRBV6-5,once,TRBJ1-1,NA,TGTGCCAGCAGTTACACTTTCAGGACTGAAGCTTTCTTT,CASSYTFRTEAFF
TRBV7-8,NA,TRBJ1-5,NA,TGTGCCAGCAGCTTAGACCGGGATCAGCCCCAGCATTTT,CASSLDRDQPQHF
TRBV6-5,NA,TRBJ2-2,NA,TGTGCCAGCAGTTACTCTCCGAACACCGGGGAGCTGTTTTTT,CASSYSPNTGELFF
TRBV7-2,NA,TRBJ2-5,NA,TGTGCCAGCAGCTTAAAAAGCCAAGAGACCCAGTACTTC,CASSLKSQETQYF
TRBV6-5,few,TRBJ2-1,TRBD1,TGTGCCAGCAGTTTACTCGGGACAGCCAATGAGCAGTTCTTC,CASSLLGTANEQFF
TRBV12-3/TRBV12-4,once,TRBJ2-5,NA,TGTGCCAGCAGTTTATTGCCAGAGACCCAGTACTTC,CASSLLPETQYF
TRBV27,NA,TRBJ2-7,NA,TGTGCCAGCAGTTTATCGGGGGGTCTTCTTATCTTC,CASSLSGGLLIF
TRBV12-3/TRBV12-4,NA,TRBJ2-1,NA,TGTGCCAGCAGTCGGACAGACAATGAGCAGTTCTTC,CASSRTDNEQFF
TRBV28,NA,TRBJ1-1,TRBD1,TGTGCCAGCAGTTTGGACAGGGTGGCTTTCTTT,CASSLDRVAFF
TRBV2,NA,TRBJ2-5,NA,NA,CASILETQYF
TRBV4-1,NA,TRBJ1-5,TRBD1,TGCGCCAGCAGCTTCGGACAGGGGGGCTCTAGCAATCAGCCCCAGCATTTT,CASSFGQGGSSNQPQHF
TRBV12-3/TRBV12-4,NA,TRBJ1-2,NA,TGTGCCAGCAGTCCCCTTGGCCGGGCAGGCTACACCTTC,CASSPLGRAGYTF
TRBV2,NA,TRBJ2-7,TRBD1,TGTGCCAGCAGCTACGGGACAGGGTCCCAGCAGTACTTC,CASSYGTGSQQYF
TRBV7-9,NA,TRBJ2-2,NA,TGTGCCAGCAGCGTGGGGGGCCATGGCGGGGAGCTGTTTTTT,CASSVGGHGGELFF
TRBV7-2,NA,TRBJ1-6,NA,TGTGCCAGCACCCCAACGGGCCCTTTACCCCTCCACTTT,CASTPTGPLPLHF
TRBV5-5,NA,TRBJ1-2,NA,TGTGCCAGCAGGCCGGGATCGACCGGTGATACTAACTATGGCTACACCTTC,CASRPGSTGDTNYGYTF
TRBV27,few,TRBJ2-5,NA,TGTGCCAGCAGTCTAACCTCATATGGGGAGACCCAGTACTTC,CASSLTSYGETQYF
TRBV6-6,medium-sized,TRBJ1-3,NA,TGTGCCAGCAGTTACGCCGAAACGGGTGGAAACACCATATATTTT,CASSYAETGGNTIYF
TRBV3-1/TRBV3-2,NA,TRBJ2-5,NA,TGTGCCATCCATCGAGAGAGCCAGTACTTC,CAIHRESQYF
TRBV12-3/TRBV12-4,NA,TRBJ1-1,NA,TGTGCCAGCAGTTTAGTCGATTCTAGGGCTTTCTTT,CASSLVDSRAFF
TRBV9,NA,TRBJ1-2,NA,TGTGCCAGCAGCGTAGTGGCTAACTATGGCTACACCTTC,CASSVVANYGYTF
TRBV9,NA,TRBJ1-2,TRBD1,TGTGCCAGCAGCCGTACAGGGGTTAACTATGGCTACACCTTC,CASSRTGVNYGYTF
TRBV2,NA,TRBJ1-5,NA,TGTGCCAGCACTAAAAGTAGGGGCCAGCCCCAGCATTTT,CASTKSRGQPQHF
TRBV29-1,large,TRBJ1-4,TRBD1,TGCAGCGTTGAAGATGGAAGGGGGCGGGATGAAAAACTGTTTTTT,CSVEDGRGRDEKLFF
TRBV3-1/TRBV3-2,few,TRBJ2-3,NA,TGTGCCAGCAGCCCGTGGGACTTGACAGATACGCAGTATTTT,CASSPWDLTDTQYF
TRBV27,NA,TRBJ2-5,TRBD2,TGTGCCAGCAGTTTCTCGACCAGAAGCGGGGGCCAAGAGACCCAGTACTTC,CASSFSTRSGGQETQYF
TRBV10-3,NA,TRBJ2-1,NA,TGTGCCATCAGTCCCGGGACCATCCCCCATGAGCAGTTCTTC,CAISPGTIPHEQFF
TRBV3-1/TRBV3-2,NA,TRBJ1-5,NA,TGTGCCAGCAGCCAAATCGGGCGTAATCAGCCCCAGCATTTT,CASSQIGRNQPQHF
TRBV7-2,NA,TRBJ2-1,NA,TGTGCCAGCAGCTTTACTGCAGTATACAATGAGCAGTTCTTC,CASSFTAVYNEQFF
TRBV5-1,NA,TRBJ1-6,NA,TGCGCCAGCAGCTTGAGTCGAGATGATTCACCCCTCCACTTT,CASSLSRDDSPLHF
TRBV7-2,NA,TRBJ1-2,TRBD1,TGTGCCAGCAGCTTATCTGCGACAGGGTACTATGGCTACACCTTC,CASSLSATGYYGYTF
TRBV3-1/TRBV3-2,few,TRBJ2-7,TRBD2,TGTGCCAGCAGCCAACGTCTAGCGGGGGGCGTCAACGAGCAGTACTTC,CASSQRLAGGVNEQYF
TRBV18,few,TRBJ1-5,TRBD1,TGTGCCAGCTCGCTGGACAGGCTCAAGCCCCAGCATTTT,CASSLDRLKPQHF
TRBV10-3,NA,TRBJ1-1,NA,TGTGCCATCATCTCCGGCACTGAAGCTTTCTTT,CAIISGTEAFF
TRBV18,NA,TRBJ2-2,TRBD2,TGTGCCAGCTCACCACAGACTAGCTCAACCGGGGAGCTGTTTTTT,CASSPQTSSTGELFF
TRBV3-1/TRBV3-2,NA,TRBJ1-1,NA,TGTGCCAGCAGCCGAGGAGGTTCGGACCGAGAAGCTTTCTTT,CASSRGGSDREAFF
TRBV7-9,NA,TRBJ1-5,TRBD1,TGTGCCAGCAGCTGGACAGGGAGTCAGCCCCAGCATTTT,CASSWTGSQPQHF
TRBV21-1,NA,TRBJ2-7,NA,TGTGCCAGCACGCAACTGTCCAGGGGACTCCCAAATAATAAAGACTCCTACGAGCAGTACTTC,CASTQLSRGLPNNKDSYEQYF
TRBV7-2,NA,TRBJ2-3,NA,TGTGCCAGCAGCTCTCCGACAGATACGCAGTATTTT,CASSSPTDTQYF
TRBV6-6,NA,TRBJ1-2,NA,TGTGCCAGCAGTCTTTTGGACATCTCACGGGCCTTCTATGGCTACACCTTC,CASSLLDISRAFYGYTF
TRBV27,NA,TRBJ1-5,NA,TGTGCCAGCAGTTTATCGGGGACGATGACAGGAAAAGTCAATCAGCCCCAGCATTTT,CASSLSGTMTGKVNQPQHF
TRBV7-2,once,TRBJ1-5,TRBD1,TGTGCCAGCAGCTTGACAGGGACCAACAATCAGCCCCAGCATTTT,CASSLTGTNNQPQHF